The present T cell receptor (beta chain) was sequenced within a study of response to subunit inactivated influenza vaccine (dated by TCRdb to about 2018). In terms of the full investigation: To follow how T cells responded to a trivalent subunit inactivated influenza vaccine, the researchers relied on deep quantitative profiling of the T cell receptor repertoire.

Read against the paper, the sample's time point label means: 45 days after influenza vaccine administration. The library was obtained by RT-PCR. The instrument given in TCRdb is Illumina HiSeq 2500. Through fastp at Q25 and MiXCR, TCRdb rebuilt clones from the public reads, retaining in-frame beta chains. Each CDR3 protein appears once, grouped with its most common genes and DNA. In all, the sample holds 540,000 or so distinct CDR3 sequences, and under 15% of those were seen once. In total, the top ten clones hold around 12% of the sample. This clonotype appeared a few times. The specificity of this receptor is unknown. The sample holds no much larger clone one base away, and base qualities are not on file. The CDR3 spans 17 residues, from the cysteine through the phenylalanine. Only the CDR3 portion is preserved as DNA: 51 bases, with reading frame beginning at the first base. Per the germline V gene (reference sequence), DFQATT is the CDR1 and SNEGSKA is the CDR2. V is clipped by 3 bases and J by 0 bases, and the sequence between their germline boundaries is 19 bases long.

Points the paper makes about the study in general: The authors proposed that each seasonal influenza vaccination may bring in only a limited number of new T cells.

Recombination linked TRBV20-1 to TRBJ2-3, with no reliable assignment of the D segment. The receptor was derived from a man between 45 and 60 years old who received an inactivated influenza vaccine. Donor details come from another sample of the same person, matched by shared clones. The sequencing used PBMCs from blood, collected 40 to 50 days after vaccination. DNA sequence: TGCAGTGCTAGGTCCATGAAACGGATTATGAGCACAGATACGCAGTATTTT. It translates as CSARSMKRIMSTDTQYF.